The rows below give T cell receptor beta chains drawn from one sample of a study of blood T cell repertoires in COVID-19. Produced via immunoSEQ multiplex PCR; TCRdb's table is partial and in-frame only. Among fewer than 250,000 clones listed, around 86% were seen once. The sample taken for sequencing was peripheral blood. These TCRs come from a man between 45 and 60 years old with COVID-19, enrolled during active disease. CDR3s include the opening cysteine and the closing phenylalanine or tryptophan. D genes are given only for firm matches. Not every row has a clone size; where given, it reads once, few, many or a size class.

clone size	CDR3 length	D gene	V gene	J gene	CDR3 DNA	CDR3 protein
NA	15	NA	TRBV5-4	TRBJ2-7	TGTGCCAGCAGCCCATCCAGGGACTGGTCCTACGAGCAGTACTTC	CASSPSRDWSYEQYF
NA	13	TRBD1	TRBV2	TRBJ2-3	TGTGCCAGCGCCCAGGGGACAGGGGATACGCAGTATTTT	CASAQGTGDTQYF
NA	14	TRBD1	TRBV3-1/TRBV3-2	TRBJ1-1	TGTGCCAGCAGCCAAGGCAGGGGGCAGACTGAAGCTTTCTTT	CASSQGRGQTEAFF
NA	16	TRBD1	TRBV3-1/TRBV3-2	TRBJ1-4	TGTGCCAGCAGCACGGGATCGAGGACAGGGGGAGAAAAACTGTTTTTT	CASSTGSRTGGEKLFF
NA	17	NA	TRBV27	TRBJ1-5	TGTGCCAGCAGTCCCGCGGCCATTGGAGAGGGCAGTCAGCCCCAGCATTTT	CASSPAAIGEGSQPQHF
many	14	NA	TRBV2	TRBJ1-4	TGTGCCAGCAGTGAACTGGCAGGGTCCGAAAAACTGTTTTTT	CASSELAGSEKLFF
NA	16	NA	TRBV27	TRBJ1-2	TGTGCCAGCAGTTTATCGGGCCGGGGTTGGGTCTATGGCTACACCTTC	CASSLSGRGWVYGYTF
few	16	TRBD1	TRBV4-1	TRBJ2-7	TGCGCCAGCAGCCCTATGTGGACAGGGCTATCTTACGAGCAGTACTTC	CASSPMWTGLSYEQYF
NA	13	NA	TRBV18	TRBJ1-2	TGTGCCAGCTCACCGGGGCATAACTATGGCTACACCTTC	CASSPGHNYGYTF
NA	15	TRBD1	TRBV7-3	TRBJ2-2	TGTGCCAGCAGGTCCGGGACAGTTAACACCGGGGAGCTGTTTTTT	CASRSGTVNTGELFF
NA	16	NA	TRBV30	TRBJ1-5	TGTGCCTGGAGTGTGGGGGGATCATATAGCAATCAGCCCCAGCATTTT	CAWSVGGSYSNQPQHF
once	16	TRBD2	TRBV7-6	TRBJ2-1	TGTGCCAGCAGCTTCTTAGCGGGGGGCGACTACAATGAGCAGTTCTTC	CASSFLAGGDYNEQFF
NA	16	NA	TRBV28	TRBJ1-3	TGTGCCAGCAGTTTACTAGATAGTCTCTCTGGAAACACCATATATTTT	CASSLLDSLSGNTIYF
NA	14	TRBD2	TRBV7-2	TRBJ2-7	TGTGCCAGCAGCCCTCCGGGACTACCGAACGAGCAGTACTTC	CASSPPGLPNEQYF
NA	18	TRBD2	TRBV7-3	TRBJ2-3	TGTGCCAGCAGCTTACCTCCCCGAGGTAGCGGGAACCACGATACGCAGTATTTT	CASSLPPRGSGNHDTQYF
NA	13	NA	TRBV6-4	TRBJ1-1	TGTGCCAGCAGTGACGGGCGGAACACTGAAGCTTTCTTT	CASSDGRNTEAFF
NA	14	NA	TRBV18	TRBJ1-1	TGTGCCAGCTCACCAAGTAGGGGTGACACTGAAGCTTTCTTT	CASSPSRGDTEAFF
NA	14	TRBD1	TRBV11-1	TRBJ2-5	TGTGCCAGCAGCCCCGGGACAGGGGGGGAGACCCAGTACTTC	CASSPGTGGETQYF
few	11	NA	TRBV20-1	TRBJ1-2	TGCAGTGCCTCCGGCGGGGCTGGCTACACCTTC	CSASGGAGYTF
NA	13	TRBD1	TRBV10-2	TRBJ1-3	TGCGCCAGCAGAGGGACAGGCGGAAACACCATATATTTT	CASRGTGGNTIYF
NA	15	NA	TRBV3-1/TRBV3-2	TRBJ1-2	TGTGCCAGCAGCCAAGATTGGGGAGAGAACTATGGCTACACCTTC	CASSQDWGENYGYTF
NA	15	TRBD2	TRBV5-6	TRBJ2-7	TGTGCCAGCAGCTTGGTCGCGGGAGACCACTACGAGCAGTACTTC	CASSLVAGDHYEQYF
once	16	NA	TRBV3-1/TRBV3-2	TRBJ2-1	TGTGCCAGCAGCCAAGATCCTAACCTCTCCTACAATGAGCAGTTCTTC	CASSQDPNLSYNEQFF
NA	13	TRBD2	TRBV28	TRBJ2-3	TGTGCCAGTGCCGGGGGGGCGTTAGATACGCAGTATTTT	CASAGGALDTQYF
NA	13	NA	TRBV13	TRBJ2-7	TGTGCCAGCAGCCCCCCCGGGTCCTACGAGCAGTACTTC	CASSPPGSYEQYF
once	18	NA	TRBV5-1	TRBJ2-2	TGCGCCAGCAGCTTGGCCTTGGACAGCAGATTTGACACCGGGGAGCTGTTTTTT	CASSLALDSRFDTGELFF
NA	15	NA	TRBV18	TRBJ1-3	TGTGCCAGCTCAACGACGGTGGGAGCTGGAAACACCATATATTTT	CASSTTVGAGNTIYF
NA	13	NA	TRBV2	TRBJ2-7	TGTGCCAGCAGTGAACTGGAGAACTACGAGCAGTACTTC	CASSELENYEQYF
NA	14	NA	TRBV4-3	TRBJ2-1	TGCGCCAGCAGCCAATTCGGCGGGGCCAATGAGCAGTTCTTC	CASSQFGGANEQFF
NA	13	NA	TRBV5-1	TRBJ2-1	TGCGCCAGCAGCTTTACAGGGTACGATGAGCAGTTCTTC	CASSFTGYDEQFF
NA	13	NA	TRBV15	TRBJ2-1	TGTGCCACCAGCGGCTGGCCTTACAATGAGCAGTTCTTC	CATSGWPYNEQFF
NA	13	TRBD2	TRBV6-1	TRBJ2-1	TGTGCCAGCAGTGAAGTTTTAGCGGGAGATCCGTTCTTC	CASSEVLAGDPFF
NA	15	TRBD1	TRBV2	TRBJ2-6	TGTGCCAGCAGTCGAGGGGGCCCTGGGGCCAACGTCCTGACTTTC	CASSRGGPGANVLTF
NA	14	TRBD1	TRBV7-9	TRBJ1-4	TGTGCCAGCAGCCCAGGGGGCTACGATGAAAAACTGTTTTTT	CASSPGGYDEKLFF
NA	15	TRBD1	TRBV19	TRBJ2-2	TGTGCCAGTAAGGGGACAGCGGAAAACACCGGGGAGCTGTTTTTT	CASKGTAENTGELFF
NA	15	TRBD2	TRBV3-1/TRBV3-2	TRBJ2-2	TGTGCCAGCAGTCGGACTAGCGGGGGGGCCGGGGAGCTGTTTTTT	CASSRTSGGAGELFF
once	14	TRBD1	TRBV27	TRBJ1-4	TGTGCCAGCAGTGTCCGACAGGGGGCTGAAAAACTGTTTTTT	CASSVRQGAEKLFF